Below, one T cell receptor beta chain is given with its context. The data were taken from a study of T cell responses to AZD1222 COVID-19 vaccine. Measured with immunoSEQ multiplex PCR; TCRdb has only the in-frame clones, and not every one. This table holds 60,000 to 75,000 clones, roughly 90% found once. The germline gives CDR1 SEHNR, CDR2 FQNEAQ (reference sequence). V lost 0 bases, J lost 7 bases, and 5 bases stayed unmatched. The CDR3 is 14 residues long. The gene calls are TRBV7-9 and TRBJ1-2, with 7 bases matching TRBD1. The clonotype originates from an adult in good health. The sample in question was peripheral blood, obtained on day 0 of AZD1222 vaccination. CDR3 sequence reads: CASSLATGEGGYTF. CDR3 nucleotides: TGTGCCAGCAGCTTAGCTACAGGGGAGGGTGGCTACACCTTC.